The present T cell receptor beta chain was sequenced within a study of blood T cell repertoires in COVID-19. In the original processing: Estimates of nucleated cell counts were drawn from the amplification of reference gene primers. Produced via immunoSEQ multiplex PCR; TCRdb's table is partial and in-frame only. V and J calls plus clone size are reproduced from that table; the DNA served to infer D and trimming. The sample holds about 310,000 clones, around 86% seen once. Looked up from germline, CDR1 is SGHRS and CDR2 is YFSETQ. CDR3 size: 15 residues. Trimming stripped 0 bases from V and 5 bases from J, with 14 bases between.

This TCR came from a man aged 50 to 59 with active or convalescent COVID-19. The sequencing input was peripheral blood. The chain carries TRBV5-1 and TRBJ2-5; perhaps TRBD2 as D (5 bases). Written as DNA, the CDR3 is TGCGCCAGCAGCTTGGCGGGTTCCGGGGAGGAGACCCAGTACTTC. This sequence encodes CASSLAGSGEETQYF.